The rows below give T cell receptor beta chains drawn from one sample of a study of T-cell memory formation after mild COVID-19. TCRdb re-derived calls from the 5' RACE reads in MiXCR, one entry per CDR3 protein. The table records some 210,000 distinct CDR3 sequences, around 20% of them present only once. Material for sequencing was PBMCs or a T cell subset sorted from them (not recorded which). These receptor sequences come from an adult woman who had mild COVID-19 (a few samples of this study predate the infection). Cell type and time point are not known. Each CDR3 is given with its conserved first and last residue. A D gene is named only where the DNA matches it firmly. A clone size is listed for some rows: how often the clone was seen (once, few, many), or a class if it is expanded.

clone size: few; V gene: TRBV13; J gene: TRBJ1-3; CDR3 length: 16; D gene: .; CDR3 protein: CASSFNRAASGNTIYF; CDR3 DNA: TGTGCCAGCAGCTTCAACAGGGCCGCCTCTGGAAACACCATATATTTT
clone size: .; V gene: TRBV20-1; J gene: TRBJ1-1; CDR3 length: 14; D gene: TRBD1; CDR3 protein: CSARVRGHNTEAFF; CDR3 DNA: TGCAGTGCTAGAGTGAGGGGGCACAACACTGAAGCTTTCTTT
clone size: few; V gene: TRBV20-1; J gene: TRBJ1-6; CDR3 length: 15; D gene: .; CDR3 protein: CSARVAERINSPLHF; CDR3 DNA: TGCAGTGCTAGAGTGGCGGAAAGGATAAATTCACCCCTCCACTTT
clone size: .; V gene: TRBV10-3; J gene: TRBJ1-1; CDR3 length: 13; D gene: TRBD1; CDR3 protein: CATFGQGTPEAFF; CDR3 DNA: TGTGCCACCTTCGGACAGGGAACCCCTGAAGCTTTCTTT
clone size: .; V gene: TRBV19; J gene: TRBJ2-1; CDR3 length: 17; D gene: .; CDR3 protein: CASSISPTFRSYNEQFF; CDR3 DNA: TGTGCCAGTAGTATCTCTCCTACTTTCCGCTCCTACAATGAGCAGTTCTTC
clone size: .; V gene: TRBV27; J gene: TRBJ2-7; CDR3 length: 15; D gene: TRBD2; CDR3 protein: CASTGSGRARNEQYF; CDR3 DNA: TGTGCCAGCACCGGTAGCGGGAGGGCCCGCAACGAGCAGTACTTC
clone size: .; V gene: TRBV29-1; J gene: TRBJ2-2; CDR3 length: 15; D gene: TRBD2; CDR3 protein: CSVGWTSGDTGELFF; CDR3 DNA: TGCAGCGTTGGGTGGACTAGCGGGGACACCGGGGAGCTGTTTTTT
clone size: .; V gene: TRBV12-3/TRBV12-4; J gene: TRBJ1-1; CDR3 length: 14; D gene: TRBD1; CDR3 protein: CASSLRTGRTEAFF; CDR3 DNA: TGTGCCAGCAGTTTACGGACAGGGCGCACTGAAGCTTTCTTT
clone size: few; V gene: TRBV7-9; J gene: TRBJ2-3; CDR3 length: 14; D gene: .; CDR3 protein: CASSPQGRTDTQYF; CDR3 DNA: TGTGCCAGCAGCCCCCAGGGACGCACAGATACGCAGTATTTT
clone size: .; V gene: TRBV4-3; J gene: TRBJ2-2; CDR3 length: 16; D gene: .; CDR3 protein: CASSQGIGLSTGELFF; CDR3 DNA: TGCGCCAGCAGCCAGGGGATAGGGTTAAGCACCGGGGAGCTGTTTTTT
clone size: few; V gene: TRBV5-1; J gene: TRBJ2-7; CDR3 length: 15; D gene: TRBD1; CDR3 protein: CASSRTGGSNYEQYF; CDR3 DNA: TGCGCCAGCAGCAGAACAGGGGGCTCCAACTACGAGCAGTACTTC
clone size: .; V gene: TRBV19; J gene: TRBJ2-7; CDR3 length: 13; D gene: TRBD2; CDR3 protein: CASASGRAVEQYF; CDR3 DNA: TGTGCCAGCGCCAGCGGGAGGGCCGTCGAGCAGTACTTC
clone size: .; V gene: TRBV5-1; J gene: TRBJ1-2; CDR3 length: 15; D gene: .; CDR3 protein: CASSLPNREGYGYTF; CDR3 DNA: TGCGCCAGCAGCTTGCCAAACAGGGAGGGCTATGGCTACACCTTC
clone size: .; V gene: TRBV10-3; J gene: TRBJ1-4; CDR3 length: 14; D gene: TRBD1; CDR3 protein: CAISQGAGDEKLFF; CDR3 DNA: TGTGCCATCAGTCAGGGGGCTGGGGATGAAAAACTGTTTTTT
clone size: .; V gene: TRBV3-1; J gene: TRBJ1-1; CDR3 length: 12; D gene: .; CDR3 protein: CASSQVSTEAFF; CDR3 DNA: TGTGCCAGCAGCCAAGTTAGCACTGAAGCTTTCTTT